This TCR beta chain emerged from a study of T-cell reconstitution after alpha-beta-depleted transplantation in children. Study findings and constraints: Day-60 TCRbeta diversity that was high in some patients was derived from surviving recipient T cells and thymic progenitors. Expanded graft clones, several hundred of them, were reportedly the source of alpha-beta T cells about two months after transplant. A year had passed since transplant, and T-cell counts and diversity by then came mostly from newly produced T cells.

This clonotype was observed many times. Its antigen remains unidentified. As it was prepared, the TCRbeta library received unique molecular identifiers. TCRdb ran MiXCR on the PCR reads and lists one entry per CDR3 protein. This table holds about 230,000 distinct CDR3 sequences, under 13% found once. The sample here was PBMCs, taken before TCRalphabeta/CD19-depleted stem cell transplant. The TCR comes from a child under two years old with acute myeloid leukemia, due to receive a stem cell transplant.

The CDR3 DNA follows: TGCGCCAGCAGCTTGGCCGAATCTAGCGGGGGGGCGGGGCAGTTCTTC. Translating it yields CASSLAESSGGAGQFF. The J gene is TRBJ2-1, the V gene TRBV5-1; the match to TRBD2 covers 12 bases. Germline values: CDR1 SGHRS, CDR2 YFSETQ. The CDR3 spans 16 residues. Losses at the gene ends were 0 bases for V and 12 bases for J; bases not matched to a gene: 10.